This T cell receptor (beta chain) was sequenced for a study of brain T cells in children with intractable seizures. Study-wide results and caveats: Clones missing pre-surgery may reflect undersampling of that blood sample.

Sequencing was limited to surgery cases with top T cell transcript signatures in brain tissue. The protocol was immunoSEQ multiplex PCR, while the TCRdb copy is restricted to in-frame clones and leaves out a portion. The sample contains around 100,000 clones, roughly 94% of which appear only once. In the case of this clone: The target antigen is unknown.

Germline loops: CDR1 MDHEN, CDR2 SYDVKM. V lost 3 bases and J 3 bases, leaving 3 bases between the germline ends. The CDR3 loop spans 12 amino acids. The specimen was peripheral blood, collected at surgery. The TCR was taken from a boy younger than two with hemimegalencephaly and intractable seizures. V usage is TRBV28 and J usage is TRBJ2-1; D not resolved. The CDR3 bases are TGTGCCAGCAGTTTCAGCTACAATGAGCAGTTCTTC. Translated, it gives CASSFSYNEQFF.